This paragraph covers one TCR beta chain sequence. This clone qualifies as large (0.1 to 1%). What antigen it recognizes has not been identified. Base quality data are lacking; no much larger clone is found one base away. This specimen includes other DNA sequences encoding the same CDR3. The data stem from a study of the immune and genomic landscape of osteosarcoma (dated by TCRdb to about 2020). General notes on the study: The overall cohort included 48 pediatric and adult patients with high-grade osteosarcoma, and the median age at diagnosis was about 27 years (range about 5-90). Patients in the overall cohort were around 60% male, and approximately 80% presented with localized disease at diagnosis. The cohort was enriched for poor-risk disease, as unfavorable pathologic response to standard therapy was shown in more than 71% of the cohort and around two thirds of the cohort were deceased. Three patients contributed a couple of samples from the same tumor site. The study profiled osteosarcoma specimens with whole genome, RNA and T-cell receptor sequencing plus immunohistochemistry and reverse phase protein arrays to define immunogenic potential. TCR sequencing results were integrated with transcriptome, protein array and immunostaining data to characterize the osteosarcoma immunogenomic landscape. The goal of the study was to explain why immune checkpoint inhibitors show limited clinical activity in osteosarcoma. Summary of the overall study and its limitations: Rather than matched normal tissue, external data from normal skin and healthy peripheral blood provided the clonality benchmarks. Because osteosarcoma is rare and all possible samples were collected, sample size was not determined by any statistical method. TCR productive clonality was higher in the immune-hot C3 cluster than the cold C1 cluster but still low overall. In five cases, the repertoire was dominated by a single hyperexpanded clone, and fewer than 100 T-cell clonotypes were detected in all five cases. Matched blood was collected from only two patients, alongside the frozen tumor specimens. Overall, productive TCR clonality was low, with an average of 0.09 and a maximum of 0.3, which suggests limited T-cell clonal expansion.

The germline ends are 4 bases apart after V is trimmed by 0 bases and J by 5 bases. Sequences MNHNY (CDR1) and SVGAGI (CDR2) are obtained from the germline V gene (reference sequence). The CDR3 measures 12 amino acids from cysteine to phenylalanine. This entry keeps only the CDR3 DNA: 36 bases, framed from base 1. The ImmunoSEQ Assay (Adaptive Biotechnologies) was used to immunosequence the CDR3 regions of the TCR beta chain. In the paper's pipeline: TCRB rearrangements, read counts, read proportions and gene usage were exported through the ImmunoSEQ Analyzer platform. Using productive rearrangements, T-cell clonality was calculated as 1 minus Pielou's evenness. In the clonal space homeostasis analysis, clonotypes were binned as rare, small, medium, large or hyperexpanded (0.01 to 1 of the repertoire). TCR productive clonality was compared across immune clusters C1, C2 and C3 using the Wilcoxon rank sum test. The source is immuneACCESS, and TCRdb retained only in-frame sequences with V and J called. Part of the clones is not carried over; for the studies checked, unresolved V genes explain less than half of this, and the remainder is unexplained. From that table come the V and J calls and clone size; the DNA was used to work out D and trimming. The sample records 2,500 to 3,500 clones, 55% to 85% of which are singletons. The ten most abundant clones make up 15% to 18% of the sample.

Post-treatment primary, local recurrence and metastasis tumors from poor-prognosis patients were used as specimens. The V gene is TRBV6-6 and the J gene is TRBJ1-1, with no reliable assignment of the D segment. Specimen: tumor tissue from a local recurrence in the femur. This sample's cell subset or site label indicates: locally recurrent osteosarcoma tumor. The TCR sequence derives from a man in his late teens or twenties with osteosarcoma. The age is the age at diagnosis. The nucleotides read TGTGCCAGCAGTTACTCGAGGACTGAAGCTTTCTTT. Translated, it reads CASSYSRTEAFF.